This T cell receptor (beta chain) is from a study of blood T cell repertoires in COVID-19. Per the authors' pipeline: From reference gene primer amplification, estimates of nucleated cell counts were derived. Libraries were prepared by immunoSEQ multiplex PCR; TCRdb keeps only in-frame clonotypes and omits some of them. V and J calls plus clone size are reproduced from that table; the DNA served to infer D and trimming. This sample has 220,000 or so clones, with about four fifths found just once. V dropped 1 base and J dropped 8 bases, with 18 bases sitting between them. CDR3 length: 15 residues. Per the germline V gene, CDR1 is SGHKS and CDR2 is YYEKEE (reference sequence). Individuals aged roughly 18 to 90 years were recruited from approximately 22 US areas. Assignment of participants to cohorts was predicated upon participant-reported clinical history. Donors of Cohort 3 who recovered were those that had two negative PCRs, clearance, or symptom resolution.

The clonotype originates from a woman aged 60 to 75 who had recovered from COVID-19. Specimen: PBMCs or T cells enriched from blood (not recorded which). The chain links TRBV5-5 to TRBJ1-2; D may be TRBD1 (6 bases). The CDR3 sequence: CASSLIVGQGKGYTF. Here the CDR3 DNA reads TGTGCCAGCAGCTTGATAGTAGGGCAGGGGAAGGGCTACACCTTC.